This TCR beta chain was sequenced during a study of blood T cells in healthy people across ages (dated by TCRdb to between 2015 and 2017). Regarding the complete study: In model experiments, roughly one uniquely barcoded TCR beta cDNA molecule per two T cells was captured by template switching. The study measured age-related changes in TCR beta repertoire diversity using deep sequencing normalized with unique cDNA molecular identifiers. The donors were split into four age groups: young (average around 15 years), middle-aged (39), aged (over 55) and long-lived (under 85). To avoid experimental bias, donors of different ages were randomly spread across the sequencing lanes. Two additional independent replicas of 1 million unique cDNA reads from the same blood draw were analyzed for two donors (one aged 18 to 29 and one aged 80 or older). Paper-wide results and their limitations: Donor CMV infection status was unknown, potentially confounding age-related changes in expanded clonotypes. Estimates of total diversity based on one million sequenced T cells were regarded as lower bounds and as underestimates. Compared with the aged group, the long-lived group had more naive CD4+ T cells, fewer expanded clones and increased TCR diversity, a pattern suggesting age selection. As age increased, observed TCR beta diversity per million T cells dropped in a roughly linear way, and a significant reduction was already evident by age about 40. Conclusive comparison of naive and antigen-experienced compartments was prevented by the profiling of bulk unsorted PBMCs. A strong correlation was found between observed TCR beta diversity and the percentage of naive T cells measured by flow cytometry.

Receptor libraries were prepared by 5' RACE. Sequencing was performed on an Illumina HiSeq 2500. The second PCR ran for roughly 6 to 11 cycles and used a J-beta primer mix along with a sample-barcoded 5' primer. Each TCR beta cDNA molecule received a unique molecular identifier from a template-switch 5' adaptor carrying 12 random nucleotides. Each sample yielded at least 2.5 million CDR3-containing paired-end reads. First-strand cDNA was synthesized from all RNA with the Mint cDNA synthesis kit, primed by a TRBC-specific oligonucleotide. All cDNA was treated with uracil-DNA glycosylase and then went through a first 18-cycle PCR with the universal primers M1SS and BC2_uni_R. Turning to the authors' computational methods: Each sample was normalized by randomly selecting 1 million high-quality reads, each carrying a distinct molecular identifier. Reads with shared molecular identifiers were discarded instead of being binned into consensus sequences. CDR3 identification, clonotype clustering and error correction used MiTCR with a Q25 quality threshold and the strictest error-elimination algorithm. A nonparametric unseen species model with Euler transformation was used to estimate lower-bound total TCR beta diversity. TCRdb passed the public sequencing reads through fastp at Q25 and MiXCR, retaining productive beta sequences. Each CDR3 protein appears once, grouped with its most common genes and DNA. The V and J calls follow TCRdb's processing rather than the paper's. The sample data list just over 1 million distinct CDR3 sequences, and around 43% of these were observed just once. The biggest ten clones account for under 20% of the sample.

As regards this clonotype: What antigen it recognizes has not been identified. No base quality information exists; no much larger clone differs at one position.

Donors were 40 or so systemically healthy Caucasian individuals from Russia aged 6 to 90 years. Roughly 11 milliliters of peripheral blood were drawn from each donor into EDTA-treated Vacutainer tubes. Ficoll-Paque density-gradient centrifugation was used to isolate PBMCs, with at least 6 million per sample. Trizol reagent was used to extract total RNA from PBMCs, with at least 5.5 micrograms per sample. The percentages of naive CD45RAhigh/CD27high T cells were determined by flow cytometry on a PBMC aliquot from every donor. The CDR3 sequence holds 13 residues, the cysteine and phenylalanine included. Just the 39-base CDR3 DNA is kept, in frame starting at base 1. V lost 4 bases and J lost 0 bases; the stretch between them is 7 bases long. CDR1 SGHKS and CDR2 YYEKEE are derived from the germline V gene (reference sequence).

The sequence derives from a woman between 55 and 75 years old in good health. Recombination connected TRBV5-5 to TRBJ2-5, with the D gene uncertain. The sample consisted of blood. The CDR3 reads as follows: CASSPVNQETQYF. At the DNA level, the sequence is TGTGCCAGCAGCCCCGTGAACCAAGAGACCCAGTACTTC.